This passage covers 14 T cell receptor beta chains from one sample sequenced in a study of T cells in pancreatic ductal adenocarcinoma. Surgery without prior neoadjuvant therapy was the treatment of the selected pancreatic ductal adenocarcinoma patients. Method: immunoSEQ multiplex PCR; TCRdb's copy keeps in-frame clones and lacks some. The sample comprises over 85,000 clones, about 95% of which are singletons, and about 3% rests with the top ten. Sample: PBMCs. These receptors came from a human donor with pancreatic ductal adenocarcinoma.

The chain employs TRBV7-2 and TRBJ2-3; D is unresolved. The CDR3 covers 13 residues. Germline V lookup: CDR1 SGHTA, CDR2 FQGNSA. The V gene lost 5 bases and the J gene lost 4 bases, with 10 bases spanning the gap. The CDR3 here is CASSLRLADTQYF. CDR3 bases: TGTGCCAGCAGCCTGAGACTTGCAGATACGCAGTATTTT.

V and J are TRBV7-9 and TRBJ2-1; D not certain. This CDR3 is 13 amino acids long. V lost 1 base to trimming and J lost 5 bases, with 6 bases between them. Germline V gives CDR1 SEHNR, CDR2 FQNEAQ (reference sequence). CDR3 coding DNA: TGTGCCAGCAGCTTAGGGGCCCACAATGAGCAGTTCTTC. The encoded protein is CASSLGAHNEQFF. The full variable domain, with the rest looked up from reference TRBV7-9 and TRBJ2-1, is DTGVSQNPRHKITKRGQNVTFRCDPISEHNRLYWYRQTLGQGPEFLTYFQNEAQLEKSRLLSDRFSAERPKGSFSTLEIQRTEQGDSAMYLCASSLGAHNEQFFGPGTRLTVL.

The chain recombines TRBV6-1 with TRBJ2-3, with 9 bases lining up with TRBD2. The germline V gene has CDR1 MNHNS and CDR2 SASEGT. There are 17 residues in the CDR3. The V segment lost 4 bases and the J segment 3 bases; nucleotides outside the gene matches: 11. The CDR3 DNA reads TGTGCCAGCAGTGGCAGGGGGGCGGGAGGGATGACAGATACGCAGTATTTT. Its translation: CASSGRGAGGMTDTQYF.

This chain links TRBV4-2 with TRBJ2-6; tentative D call: TRBD2 (5 bases). Trimming cost V 4 bases and J 4 bases, with 14 bases left between them. The germline CDR1 and CDR2 sequences are LGHNA and YNFKEQ. The CDR3 is made up of 16 amino acids. The CDR3 DNA reads TGTGCCAGCAGCCCGATGGAGGTCCCAGGGGCCAACGTCCTGACTTTC. Residues: CASSPMEVPGANVLTF.

This rearrangement joins TRBV7-2 to TRBJ2-5; no firm D call. The V end lost 0 bases, the J end lost 3 bases, and 11 bases lay between the germline ends. This CDR3 has 15 amino acids. Germline lookup yields CDR1 SGHTA and CDR2 FQGNSA. CDR3 region: CASSLAQAVKETQYF. CDR3 in DNA: TGTGCCAGCAGCTTAGCGCAGGCCGTTAAAGAGACCCAGTACTTC.

The count of this clone is one. The chain recombines TRBV4-2 with TRBJ1-5; D possibly corresponds to TRBD1 (6 bases). CDR3 length equals 16 residues. V shed 1 base and J shed 5 bases, with 15 bases lying between them. CDR1 LGHNA and CDR2 YNFKEQ come from the germline V gene. This CDR3 is CASSQAGRGDDQPQHF. CDR3 nucleotides: TGTGCCAGCAGCCAAGCCGGCAGGGGAGACGATCAGCCCCAGCATTTT.

The genes are TRBV25-1 and TRBJ1-1; tentative D call: TRBD1 (5 bases). Germline V gene data show CDR1 as MGHDK and CDR2 as SYGVNS. The CDR3 covers 13 residues. Trimming shortened V by 2 bases and J by 9 bases, and 13 bases separated the two germline ends. The CDR3 sequence is CASSEGWSGKAFF. CDR3 sequence (DNA): TGTGCCAGCAGTGAAGGTTGGTCAGGGAAAGCTTTCTTT.

The chain recombines TRBV2 with TRBJ2-5, with D tentatively TRBD2 (6 bases). Germline lookup yields CDR1 SNHLY and CDR2 FYNNEI. CDR3 size: 12 residues. V was pared by 5 bases and J by 4 bases, with 8 bases between. The DNA of the CDR3 is TGTGCCAGCAGTAGGAGGGGAGAGACCCAGTACTTC. The encoded protein is CASSRRGETQYF.

This clone has a count of ten or more. The chain carries TRBV6-1 and TRBJ1-1; maybe TRBD1 (6 bases). The V gene lost 2 bases and the J gene lost 4 bases, with 8 bases spanning the gap. The V gene's germline CDR1 is MNHNS and CDR2 SASEGT. CDR3 length equals 13 residues. The CDR3 is CASSEWTATEAFF. The DNA of the CDR3 is TGTGCCAGCAGTGAATGGACAGCCACTGAAGCTTTCTTT.

This clone was counted between two and nine times. CDR3: CASSPMGGSSTDTQYF. In DNA form, the CDR3 reads TGCGCCAGCAGCCCCATGGGCGGGAGTTCCACAGATACGCAGTATTTT. The chain carries TRBV5-1 and TRBJ2-3; TRBD2 matches 7 bases. Per the germline V gene, CDR1 is SGHRS and CDR2 is YFSETQ. V lost 4 bases and J lost 2; bases outside the gene matches: 10. The CDR3 has 16 residues.

This chain connects TRBV4-1 to TRBJ2-2; D is undetermined. V was clipped by 4 bases and J by 1 base, with 7 bases between them. The V gene's germline CDR1 is MGHRA and CDR2 YSYEKL. The CDR3 covers 14 residues. The CDR3 DNA is TGCGCCAGCAGCCGATCAGGGAACACCGGGGAGCTGTTTTTT. Translated: CASSRSGNTGELFF.

The chain links TRBV30 to TRBJ1-1, with unresolved D. The CDR3 is 14 residues long. Per the germline V gene, CDR1 is GTSNPN and CDR2 is SVGIG (reference sequence). Trimming shortened V by 0 bases and J by 1 base, and 9 bases separated the two germline ends. CDR3 region: CAWSVIGGNTEAFF. CDR3 nucleotide sequence: TGTGCCTGGAGTGTAATCGGAGGGAACACTGAAGCTTTCTTT.

The chain uses TRBV7-9 and TRBJ2-1; 9 nucleotides line up with TRBD1. CDR3 length: 18 amino acids. V lost 2 bases to trimming and J lost 8 bases; unmatched junction nucleotides: 16. Germline loops: CDR1 SEHNR, CDR2 FQNEAQ (reference sequence). The CDR3 coding sequence is TGTGCCAGCAGCTTACGAGGCCCGACAGGGGGTCGGGGCGATGAGCAGTTCTTC. This translates into CASSLRGPTGGRGDEQFF.

The genes are TRBV13 and TRBJ2-3; D might be TRBD2 (6 bases). In germline, CDR1 is PRHDT, CDR2 FYEKMQ (reference sequence). The germline V and J ends were trimmed by 0 bases and 14 bases, with 12 bases remaining between them. The CDR3 covers 12 residues. CDR3 sequence (DNA): TGTGCCAGCAGCTTAGGCAGGAGGGCCAGGTATTTT. Translated: CASSLGRRARYF.